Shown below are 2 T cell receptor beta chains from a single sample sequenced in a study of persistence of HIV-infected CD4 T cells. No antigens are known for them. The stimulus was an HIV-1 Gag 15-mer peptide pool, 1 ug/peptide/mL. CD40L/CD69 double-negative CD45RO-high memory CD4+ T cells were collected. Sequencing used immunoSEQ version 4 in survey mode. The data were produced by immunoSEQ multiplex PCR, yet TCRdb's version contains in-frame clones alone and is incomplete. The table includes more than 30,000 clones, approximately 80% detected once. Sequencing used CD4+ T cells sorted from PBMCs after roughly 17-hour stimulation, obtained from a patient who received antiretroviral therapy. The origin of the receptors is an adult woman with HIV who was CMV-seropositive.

The CDR3: CASSPRRGAYGYTF. The CDR3 DNA follows: TGTGCCAGCAGCCCCCGTCGGGGGGCCTATGGCTACACCTTC. The rearrangement joins TRBV3-1 (or the pseudogene TRBV3-2) to TRBJ1-2; tentatively, D is TRBD1 (6 bases). Per the germline V gene, CDR1 is LGHDT and CDR2 is YNNKEL (reference sequence). The CDR3 contains 14 residues. V was pared by 4 bases and J by 4 bases, with 13 bases between.

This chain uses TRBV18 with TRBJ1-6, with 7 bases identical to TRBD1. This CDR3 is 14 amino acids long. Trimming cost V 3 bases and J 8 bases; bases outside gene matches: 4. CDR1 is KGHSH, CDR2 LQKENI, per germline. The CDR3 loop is CASSPRDSDSPLHF. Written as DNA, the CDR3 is TGTGCCAGCTCACCCCGGGACAGCGATTCACCCCTCCACTTT. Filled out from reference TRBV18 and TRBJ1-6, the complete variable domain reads NAGVMQNPRHLVRRRGQEARLRCSPMKGHSHVYWYRQLPEEGLKFMVYLQKENIIDESGMPKERFSAEFPKEGPSILRIQQVVRGDSAAYFCASSPRDSDSPLHFGNGTRLTVT.